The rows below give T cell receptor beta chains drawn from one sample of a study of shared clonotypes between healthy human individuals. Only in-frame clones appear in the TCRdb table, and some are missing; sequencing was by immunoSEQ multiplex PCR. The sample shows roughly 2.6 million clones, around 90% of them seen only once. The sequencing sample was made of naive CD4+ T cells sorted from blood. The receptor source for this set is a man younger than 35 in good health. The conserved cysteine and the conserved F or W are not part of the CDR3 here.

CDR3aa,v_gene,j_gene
ASSGRTSGRSDTQY,TRBV6-6,TRBJ2-3
ASSQGGGRYNEQF,TRBV4-1,TRBJ2-1
ASSLEATGELF,TRBV5-4,TRBJ2-2
ASSLLPGGETQY,TRBV7-2,TRBJ2-5
ASSLKTGAGTEAF,TRBV5-1,TRBJ1-1
ASGGFHYEQY,TRBV25-1,TRBJ2-7
ASSSVGLYGYT,TRBV6-5,TRBJ1-2
ASSPGLADSYEQY,TRBV9,TRBJ2-7
ASRADGQTNEKLF,TRBV5-1,TRBJ1-4
ASSRGSSYNEQF,TRBV27,TRBJ2-1
ASSLPGPYGYT,TRBV28,TRBJ1-2
ASSPRGGSYNEQF,TRBV7-2,TRBJ2-1
ASRSPSYEQY,TRBV6-6,TRBJ2-7
ASSLARGDYFTDTQY,TRBV5-1,TRBJ2-3
ASSLVGPNEKLF,TRBV5-6,TRBJ1-4
ASSLGGSYNEKLF,TRBV5-1,TRBJ1-4
SVGAVSGLSYEQY,TRBV29-1,TRBJ2-7
ASSIGGRHGIEQF,TRBV19,TRBJ2-1
ASSFERGGDTQY,TRBV28,TRBJ2-3
ASSFTGNEKLF,TRBV5-4,TRBJ1-4
ASSLSGQGNQPQH,TRBV5-6,TRBJ1-5
ASSLGSQGTGWGEQY,TRBV7-9,TRBJ2-7
AISEKNSGANVLT,TRBV10-3,TRBJ2-6
ASSLNQAGAVTGELF,TRBV7-3,TRBJ2-2
ASRDGQGPYNEQF,TRBV27,TRBJ2-1
ASSFRDPSYEQY,TRBV7-2,TRBJ2-7
AAGSPYEQY,TRBV10-3,TRBJ2-7
ASSFAVSSYNEQF,TRBV5-1,TRBJ2-1
ASSRLGQGSYEQY,TRBV9,TRBJ2-7
ASGGDRQNTEAF,TRBV6-6,TRBJ1-1
ASSLGTESPLH,TRBV11-1,TRBJ1-6
ASSVATGTGQETQY,TRBV9,TRBJ2-5
ASRPEQGPSYEQY,TRBV5-4,TRBJ2-7
ATSRYMGNQPQH,TRBV15,TRBJ1-5
AISAGTENYGYT,TRBV10-3,TRBJ1-2
AWSGETQY,TRBV30,TRBJ2-5
ASSLALGATLH,TRBV27,TRBJ1-6
ASSLAGTLTDTQY,TRBV7-3,TRBJ2-3
ASQRGYQETQY,TRBV14,TRBJ2-5
ARSLESGQGAEKLF,TRBV5-3,TRBJ1-4
ASSLDRWGPETQY,TRBV11-2,TRBJ2-5
ASSPYSGLSSKETQY,TRBV27,TRBJ2-5
SVAQGTYEQY,TRBV29-1,TRBJ2-7
AWSARLGTRGGYT,TRBV30,TRBJ1-2
ASSLTPPGGATDTQY,TRBV5-1,TRBJ2-3
ASSSGQTSNQPQH,TRBV28,TRBJ1-5
ASSFLAGGTDTQY,TRBV28,TRBJ2-3
ASSLGGGASSGANVLT,TRBV5-4,TRBJ2-6
ASAPQIAGGETQY,TRBV18,TRBJ2-5
ASSYLRTDYEQY,TRBV6-6,TRBJ2-7